One sample yielded the 18 T cell receptor beta chains listed below, sequenced in a study of a mutant IDH1 vaccine in newly diagnosed glioma. Only in-frame clones appear in the TCRdb table, and some are missing; sequencing was by immunoSEQ multiplex PCR. This table has some 70,000 clones, 80% to 85% appearing once. Antigen specificity for these receptors is unknown. Regarding time point: week 35, safety follow-up. Doses consisted of 300 ug of mutant IDH1 20-mer peptide each, paired with topical imiquimod. The specimen comprised PBMCs, sampled from a glioma patient whose treatment included an IDH1 peptide vaccine. The source is a man younger than 35 with glioma.

Remarks on this clone: Sequence at one end of the junction differs from germline and may be a read error. The genes are TRBV6-6 and TRBJ2-3, with D possibly TRBD2 on 5 matching bases. Germline V gene lookup returns CDR1 MNHNY and CDR2 SVGAGI (reference sequence). This CDR3 contains 14 residues. In DNA form, the CDR3 reads TGTGCCAGCAGTTACAAGAGCGGCACAGATACGCGGTATTTT. Amino acid sequence: CASSYKSGTDTRYF.

The chain uses TRBV9 and TRBJ2-2; a weak D match, TRBD2 (5 bases). Germline values: CDR1 SGDLS, CDR2 YYNGEE. V gave up 0 bases and J gave up 6 bases, with 12 bases separating them. The length of the CDR3 is 15 residues. The CDR3 DNA sequence: TGTGCCAGCAGCGTAGCTGAACTGCGGGCCGGGGAGCTGTTTTTT. Encoded protein: CASSVAELRAGELFF.

The rearrangement uses TRBV7-9 and TRBJ2-7, with D unclear. V lost 5 bases and J 3 bases, leaving 11 bases between the germline ends. Looked up from germline, CDR1 is SEHNR and CDR2 is FQNEAQ (reference sequence). The CDR3 spans 13 residues. The chain's CDR3 is CASSQRGNYEQYF. The CDR3 DNA is TGTGCCAGCAGCCAACGCGGTAACTACGAGCAGTACTTC.

The chain carries TRBV5-4 and TRBJ1-1; 9 bases align to TRBD1. Germline-derived CDR1 and CDR2 are SGHNT and YYREEE (reference sequence). Germline trimming cut 4 bases from V and 7 bases from J; bases unmatched to any gene: 8. CDR3 length equals 14 residues. The CDR3 here is CASSDPGQGHEAFF. The CDR3 DNA follows: TGTGCCAGCAGCGATCCCGGACAGGGGCATGAAGCTTTCTTT.

The chain couples TRBV27 to TRBJ2-7; 8 bases agree with TRBD1. With 2 bases clipped from V and 4 bases from J, the junction kept 4 bases outside the gene matches. Germline V gives CDR1 MNHEY, CDR2 SMNVEV (reference sequence). The CDR3 length is 14 residues. The chain's CDR3 is CASSLTTGVYEQYF. CDR3 sequence (DNA): TGTGCCAGCAGTTTAACGACAGGGGTATACGAGCAGTACTTC.

The V call is TRBV10-3, the J call TRBJ2-3; D possibly corresponds to TRBD1 (5 bases). Germline lookup yields CDR1 ENHRY and CDR2 SYGVKD. This CDR3 spans 17 amino acids. V was trimmed by 3 bases and J by 0 bases, leaving 16 bases between them. CDR3 loop: CAISEDRQPISTDTQYF. The CDR3 DNA follows: TGTGCCATCAGTGAAGACAGACAGCCAATTAGCACAGATACGCAGTATTTT.

This chain links TRBV5-5 with TRBJ1-2; D not certain. Germline V lookup: CDR1 SGHKS, CDR2 YYEKEE (reference sequence). The CDR3 totals 13 residues. V dropped 3 bases and J dropped 4 bases, with 10 bases sitting between them. The CDR3 sequence: CASSWEVGYGYTF. CDR3 nucleotides: TGTGCCAGCAGCTGGGAGGTTGGCTATGGCTACACCTTC.

CDR3 sequence (DNA): TGTGCCATCAGTGAGCCAGGAGAGGTTAGCTATGGCTACACCTTC. Its translation: CAISEPGEVSYGYTF. The gene calls are TRBV10-3 and TRBJ1-2; no firm D call. Between the trimmed V and J ends, which lost 2 bases and 4 bases, there was a span of 14 bases. From germline, CDR1 is ENHRY and CDR2 SYGVKD. The CDR3 spans 15 residues.

The rearrangement joins TRBV2 to TRBJ1-4, with 8 bases lining up with TRBD1. The CDR3 runs to 14 residues. J lost 8 bases, V lost 4 bases, and 6 bases had no gene match. Germline CDR1 is SNHLY and CDR2 is FYNNEI. The DNA for the CDR3 is TGTGCCAGCAGTGTGACAGGGGCTGTGGAAAAACTGTTTTTT. It is translated as CASSVTGAVEKLFF.

This sequence joins TRBV5-1 and TRBJ2-1; possible D gene TRBD1, 6 bases. Germline values: CDR1 SGHRS, CDR2 YFSETQ. The V end lost 7 bases, the J end lost 0 bases, and 14 bases lay between the germline ends. This CDR3 contains 15 residues. CDR3 DNA sequence: TGCGCCAGCTCCCCGGCCAGGGGCTCCTACAATGAGCAGTTCTTC. Translated, it gives CASSPARGSYNEQFF.

V gene TRBV6-5 combines with J gene TRBJ2-5, with 7 bases aligning to TRBD1. The DNA end lines up better with TRBJ2-7; the J call may be wrong. The CDR3 covers 16 residues. Germline V gene data show CDR1 as MNHEY and CDR2 as SVGAGI. The DNA for the CDR3 is TGTGCCAGCAGTTACGCTACAGGGGCACGTCCCCACGAGCAGTACTTC. This sequence encodes CASSYATGARPHEQYF.

The chain recombines TRBV25-1 with TRBJ1-2; 7 bases are shared with TRBD1. CDR3 length: 13 residues. V was clipped by 2 bases and J by 4 bases; unmatched bases: 1. CDR1 MGHDK and CDR2 SYGVNS come from the germline V gene. CDR3 protein: CASSEGTAYGYTF. The CDR3 bases are TGTGCCAGCAGTGAAGGGACAGCCTATGGCTACACCTTC.

The CDR3 DNA is TGTGCCAGCAGTAAATCCGGACTGGACCTTATAGGCAATCAGCCCCAGCATTTT. Its protein product is CASSKSGLDLIGNQPQHF. The chain couples TRBV27 to TRBJ1-5; D gene uncertain. Trimming cost V 5 bases and J 2 bases, with 22 bases left between them. This CDR3 comprises 18 residues. Germline assignment: CDR1 MNHEY and CDR2 SMNVEV (reference sequence).

The chain uses TRBV4-3 and TRBJ2-7, with D tentatively TRBD1 or TRBD2 (5 bases each). This CDR3 contains 15 residues. V gave up 2 bases and J gave up 7 bases, with 18 bases separating them. Per germline, CDR1 LGHNA and CDR2 YSLEER. CDR3 in DNA: TGCGCCAGCAGCCAACTGGGACGGGACCTGGAAGAGCAGTACTTC. Protein product: CASSQLGRDLEEQYF.

The gene calls are TRBV4-3 and TRBJ2-1; D possibly uses TRBD1 or TRBD2 (5 bases each). Germline loops: CDR1 LGHNA, CDR2 YSLEER. V shed 5 bases and J shed 7 bases, with 24 bases lying between them. CDR3 length: 17 amino acids. The DNA of the CDR3 is TGCGCCAGCAGCGCGACTTGGGAGAGGGGATTTCGAAATGAGCAGTTCTTC. The encoded protein is CASSATWERGFRNEQFF.

This chain joins TRBV4-1 and TRBJ1-5, with 8 bases that match TRBD1. V was clipped by 4 bases and J by 6 bases; unmatched bases: 11. CDR3 length: 16 amino acids. Germline V lookup: CDR1 MGHRA, CDR2 YSYEKL. CDR3 DNA sequence: TGCGCCAGCAGCCGATCTCCGGGACAGGTTGCTCAGCCCCAGCATTTT. Protein: CASSRSPGQVAQPQHF.

The V gene is TRBV27, the J gene TRBJ2-1; a possible D gene is TRBD1 (5 bases). Per the germline V gene, CDR1 is MNHEY and CDR2 is SMNVEV (reference sequence). The CDR3 extends over 14 amino acids. Trimming took 6 bases from V and 4 from J, leaving 13 bases between them. CDR3 in amino acids: CASSLPRAYNEQFF. Here the CDR3 DNA reads TGTGCCAGCAGCCTCCCCAGGGCTTACAATGAGCAGTTCTTC.

The chain joins TRBV4-3 to TRBJ1-1, with TRBD1 as a possible D gene (5 bases). Germline V gene data show CDR1 as LGHNA and CDR2 as YSLEER. The V gene lost 0 bases and the J gene lost 5 bases, with 16 bases spanning the gap. The CDR3 length is 16 residues. For the CDR3, the DNA is TGCGCCAGCAGCCAAGATCGAAGCCTGGAGGGGACTGAAGCTTTCTTT. This translates into CASSQDRSLEGTEAFF.